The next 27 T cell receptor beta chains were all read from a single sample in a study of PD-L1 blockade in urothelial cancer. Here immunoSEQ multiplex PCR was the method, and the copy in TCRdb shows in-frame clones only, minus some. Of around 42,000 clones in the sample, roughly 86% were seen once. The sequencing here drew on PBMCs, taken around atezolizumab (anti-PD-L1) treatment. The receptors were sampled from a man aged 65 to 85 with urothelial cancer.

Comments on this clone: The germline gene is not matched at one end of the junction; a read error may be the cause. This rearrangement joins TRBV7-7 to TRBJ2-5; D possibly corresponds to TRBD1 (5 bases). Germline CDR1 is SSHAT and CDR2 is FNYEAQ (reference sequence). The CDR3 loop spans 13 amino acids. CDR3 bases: TGTGCTAGCAGCTTGACAGAACAAGAGACCCAGTACTTC. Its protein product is CASSLTEQETQYF.

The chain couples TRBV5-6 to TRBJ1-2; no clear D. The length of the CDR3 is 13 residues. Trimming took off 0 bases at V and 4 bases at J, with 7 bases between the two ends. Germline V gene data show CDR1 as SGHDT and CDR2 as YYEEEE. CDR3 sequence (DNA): TGTGCCAGCAGCTTGGTGACTGGCTATGGCTACACCTTC. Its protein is CASSLVTGYGYTF.

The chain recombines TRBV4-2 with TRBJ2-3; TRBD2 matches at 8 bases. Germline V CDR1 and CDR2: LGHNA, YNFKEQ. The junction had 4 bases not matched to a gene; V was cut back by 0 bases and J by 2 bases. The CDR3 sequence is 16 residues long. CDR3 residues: CASSQDGGRPTDTQYF. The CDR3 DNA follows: TGTGCCAGCAGCCAAGATGGCGGGAGGCCCACAGATACGCAGTATTTT.

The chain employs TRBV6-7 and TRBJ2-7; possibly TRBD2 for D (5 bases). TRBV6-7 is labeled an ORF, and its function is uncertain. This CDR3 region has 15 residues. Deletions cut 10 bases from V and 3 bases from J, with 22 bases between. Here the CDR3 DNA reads TGTGCCACCGAAAGGTCCGGGATGTGGGGCTACGAGCAGTACTTC. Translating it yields CATERSGMWGYEQYF.

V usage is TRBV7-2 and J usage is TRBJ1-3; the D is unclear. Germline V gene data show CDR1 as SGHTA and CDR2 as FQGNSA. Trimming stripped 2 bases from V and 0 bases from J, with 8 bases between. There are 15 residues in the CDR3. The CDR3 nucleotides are TGTGCCAGCAGCTTACGGGGAGACTCTGGAAACACCATATATTTT. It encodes CASSLRGDSGNTIYF.

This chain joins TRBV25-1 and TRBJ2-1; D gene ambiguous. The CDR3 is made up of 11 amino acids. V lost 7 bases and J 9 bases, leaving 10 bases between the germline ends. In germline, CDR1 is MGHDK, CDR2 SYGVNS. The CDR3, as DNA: TGTGCCAGCAATATTGGCGGTGAGCAGTTCTTC. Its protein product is CASNIGGEQFF.

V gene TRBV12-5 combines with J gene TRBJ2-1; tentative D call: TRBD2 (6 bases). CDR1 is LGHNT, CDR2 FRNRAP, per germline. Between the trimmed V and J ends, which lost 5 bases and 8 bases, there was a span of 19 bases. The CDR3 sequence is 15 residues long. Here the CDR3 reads CASGRGTQEADEQFF. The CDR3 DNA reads TGTGCTAGTGGTCGGGGGACCCAAGAGGCCGATGAGCAGTTCTTC. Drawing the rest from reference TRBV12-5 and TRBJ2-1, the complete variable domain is DARVTQTPRHKVTEMGQEVTMRCQPILGHNTVFWYRQTMMQGLELLAYFRNRAPLDDSGMPKDRFSAEMPDATLATLKIQPSEPRDSAVYFCASGRGTQEADEQFFGPGTRLTVL.

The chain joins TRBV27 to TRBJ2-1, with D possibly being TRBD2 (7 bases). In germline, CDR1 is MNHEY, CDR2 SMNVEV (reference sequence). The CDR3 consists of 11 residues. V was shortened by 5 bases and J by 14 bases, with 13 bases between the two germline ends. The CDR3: CASSPLGGEFF. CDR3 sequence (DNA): TGTGCCAGCAGTCCCTTAGGGGGGGAGTTCTTC.

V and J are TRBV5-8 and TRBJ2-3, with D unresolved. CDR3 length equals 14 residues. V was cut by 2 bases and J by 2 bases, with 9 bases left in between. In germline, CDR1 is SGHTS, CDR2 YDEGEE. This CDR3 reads CASSLVGVTDTQYF. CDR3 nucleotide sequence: TGTGCCAGCAGCTTAGTTGGAGTCACAGATACGCAGTATTTT.

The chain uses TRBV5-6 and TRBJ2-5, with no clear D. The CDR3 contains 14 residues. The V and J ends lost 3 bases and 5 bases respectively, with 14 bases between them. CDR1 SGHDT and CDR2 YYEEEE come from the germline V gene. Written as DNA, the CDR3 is TGTGCCAGCAGCTCATCTAGTTTAAGGGAGACCCAGTACTTC. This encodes CASSSSSLRETQYF. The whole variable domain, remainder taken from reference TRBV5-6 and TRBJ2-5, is DAGVTQSPTHLIKTRGQQVTLRCSPKSGHDTVSWYQQALGQGPQFIFQYYEEEERQRGNFPDRFSGHQFPNYSSELNVNALLLGDSALYLCASSSSSLRETQYFGPGTRLLVL.

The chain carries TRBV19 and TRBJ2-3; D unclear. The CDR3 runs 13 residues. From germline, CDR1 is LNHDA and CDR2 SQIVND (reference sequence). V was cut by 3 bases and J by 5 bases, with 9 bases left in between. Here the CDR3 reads CASSMRPKDTQYF. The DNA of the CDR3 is TGTGCCAGTAGTATGAGGCCCAAAGATACGCAGTATTTT.

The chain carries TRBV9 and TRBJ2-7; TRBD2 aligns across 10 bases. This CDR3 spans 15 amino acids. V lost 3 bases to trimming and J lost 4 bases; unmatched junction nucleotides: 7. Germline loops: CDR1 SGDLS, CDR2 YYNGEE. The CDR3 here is CASSEAGGPYYEQYF. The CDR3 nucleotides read TGTGCCAGCAGCGAAGCGGGAGGGCCCTATTACGAGCAGTACTTC.

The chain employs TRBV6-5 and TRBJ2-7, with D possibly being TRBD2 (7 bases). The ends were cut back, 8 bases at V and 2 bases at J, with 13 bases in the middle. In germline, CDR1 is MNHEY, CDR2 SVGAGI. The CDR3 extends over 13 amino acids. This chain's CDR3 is CASSPGGPYEQYF. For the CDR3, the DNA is TGTGCCAGCTCTCCCGGGGGGCCCTACGAGCAGTACTTC.

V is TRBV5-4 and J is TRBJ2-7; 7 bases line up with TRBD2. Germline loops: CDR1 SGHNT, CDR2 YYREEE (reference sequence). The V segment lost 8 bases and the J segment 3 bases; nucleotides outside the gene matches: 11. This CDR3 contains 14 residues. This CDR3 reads CASREDLGLYEQYF. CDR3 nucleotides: TGTGCCAGTCGGGAGGATCTTGGTCTCTACGAGCAGTACTTC. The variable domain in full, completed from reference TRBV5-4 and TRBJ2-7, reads ETGVTQSPTHLIKTRGQQVTLRCSSQSGHNTVSWYQQALGQGPQFIFQYYREEENGRGNFPPRFSGLQFPNYSSELNVNALELDDSALYLCASREDLGLYEQYFGPGTRLTVT.

CDR3 protein: CASSVVDGQTTWWASTYEQYF. CDR3 nucleotides: TGTGCCAGCAGTGTTGTCGACGGACAGACTACTTGGTGGGCCTCGACCTACGAGCAGTACTTC. This rearrangement joins TRBV2 to TRBJ2-7, with D maybe TRBD1 (6 bases). Trimming took 4 bases from V and 2 from J, leaving 33 bases between them. The CDR3 covers 21 residues. In germline, CDR1 is SNHLY, CDR2 FYNNEI. The whole variable domain, filled in from reference TRBV2 and TRBJ2-7, reads EPEVTQTPSHQVTQMGQEVILRCVPISNHLYFYWYRQILGQKVEFLVSFYNNEISEKSEIFDDQFSVERPDGSNFTLKIRSTKLEDSAMYFCASSVVDGQTTWWASTYEQYFGPGTRLTVT.

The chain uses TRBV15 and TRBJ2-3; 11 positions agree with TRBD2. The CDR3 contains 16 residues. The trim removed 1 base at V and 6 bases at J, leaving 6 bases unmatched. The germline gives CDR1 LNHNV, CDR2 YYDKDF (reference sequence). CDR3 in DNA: TGTGCCACCAGCAGAGCCTTAGCGGGAGGGGGGGATACGCAGTATTTT. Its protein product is CATSRALAGGGDTQYF.

The CDR3 sequence: CASTGLRVGNQPQHF. CDR3 bases: TGTGCCAGTACCGGGCTCAGGGTTGGGAATCAGCCCCAGCATTTT. The V and J genes are TRBV19 and TRBJ1-5; TRBD1 might be the D (5 bases). Trimming took off 7 bases at V and 4 bases at J, with 17 bases between the two ends. The CDR3 runs 15 residues. CDR1 is LNHDA and CDR2 is SQIVND in the germline V gene (reference sequence).

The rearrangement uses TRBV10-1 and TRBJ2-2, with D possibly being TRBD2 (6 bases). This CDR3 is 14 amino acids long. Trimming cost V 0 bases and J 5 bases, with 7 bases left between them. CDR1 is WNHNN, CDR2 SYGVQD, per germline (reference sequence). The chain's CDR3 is CASSESGGTGELFF. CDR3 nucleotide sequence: TGCGCCAGCAGTGAGTCTGGAGGGACCGGGGAGCTGTTTTTT.

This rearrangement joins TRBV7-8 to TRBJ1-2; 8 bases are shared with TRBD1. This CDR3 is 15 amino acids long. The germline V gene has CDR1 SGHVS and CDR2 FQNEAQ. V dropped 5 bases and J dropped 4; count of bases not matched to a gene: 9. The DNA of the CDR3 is TGTGCCAGCAGCCCCGGGACAGGCAGGATCTATGGCTACACCTTC. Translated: CASSPGTGRIYGYTF. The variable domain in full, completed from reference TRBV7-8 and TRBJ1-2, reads GAGVSQSPRYKVAKRGQDVALRCDPISGHVSLFWYQQALGQGPEFLTYFQNEAQLDKSGLPSDRFFAERPEGSVSTLKIQRTQQEDSAVYLCASSPGTGRIYGYTFGSGTRLTVV.

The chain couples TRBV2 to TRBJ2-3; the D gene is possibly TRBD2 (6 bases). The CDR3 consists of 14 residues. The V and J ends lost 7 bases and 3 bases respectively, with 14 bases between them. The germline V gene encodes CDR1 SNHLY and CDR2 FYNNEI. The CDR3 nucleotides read TGTGCCAGCAAGGAGGGAGTGGGGACAGATACGCAGTATTTT. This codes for CASKEGVGTDTQYF. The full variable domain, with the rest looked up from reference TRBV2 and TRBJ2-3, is EPEVTQTPSHQVTQMGQEVILRCVPISNHLYFYWYRQILGQKVEFLVSFYNNEISEKSEIFDDQFSVERPDGSNFTLKIRSTKLEDSAMYFCASKEGVGTDTQYFGPGTRLTVL.

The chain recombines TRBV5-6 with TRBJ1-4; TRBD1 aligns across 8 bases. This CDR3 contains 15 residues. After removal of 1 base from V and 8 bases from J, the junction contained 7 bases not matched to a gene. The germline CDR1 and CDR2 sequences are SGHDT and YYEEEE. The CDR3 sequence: CASSLLTGELEKLFF. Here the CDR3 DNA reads TGTGCCAGCAGCTTGTTGACAGGGGAGTTAGAAAAACTGTTTTTT.

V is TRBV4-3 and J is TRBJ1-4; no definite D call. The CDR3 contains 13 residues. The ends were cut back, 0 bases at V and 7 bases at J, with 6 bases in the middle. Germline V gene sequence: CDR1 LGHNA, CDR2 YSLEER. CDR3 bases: TGCGCCAGCAGCCAAGATCCGGGTGAAAAACTGTTTTTT. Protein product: CASSQDPGEKLFF.

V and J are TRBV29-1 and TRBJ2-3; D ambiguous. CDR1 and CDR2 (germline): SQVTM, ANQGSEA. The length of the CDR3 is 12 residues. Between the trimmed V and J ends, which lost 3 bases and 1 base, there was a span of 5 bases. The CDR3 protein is CSVDVRTDTQYF. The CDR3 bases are TGCAGCGTTGACGTTCGCACAGATACGCAGTATTTT.

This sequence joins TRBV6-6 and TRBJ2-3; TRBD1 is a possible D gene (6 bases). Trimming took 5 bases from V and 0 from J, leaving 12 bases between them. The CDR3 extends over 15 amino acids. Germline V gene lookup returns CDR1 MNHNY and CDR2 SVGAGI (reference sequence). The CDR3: CASSLQGSSTDTQYF. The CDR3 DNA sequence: TGTGCCAGCAGTCTACAGGGTTCTAGCACAGATACGCAGTATTTT.

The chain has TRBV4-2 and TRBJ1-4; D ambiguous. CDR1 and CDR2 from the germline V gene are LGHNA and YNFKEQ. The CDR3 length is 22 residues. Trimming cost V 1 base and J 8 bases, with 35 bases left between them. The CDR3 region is CASSQVREENRMLNGEKEKLFF. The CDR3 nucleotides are TGTGCCAGCAGCCAAGTTAGGGAGGAAAATAGAATGTTAAATGGGGAGAAAGAAAAACTGTTTTTT.

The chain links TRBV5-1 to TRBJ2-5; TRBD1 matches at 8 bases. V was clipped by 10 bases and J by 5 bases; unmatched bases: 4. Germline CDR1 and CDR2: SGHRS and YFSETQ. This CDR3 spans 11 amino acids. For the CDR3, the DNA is TGCGCCTCACACAGGGGGGAGACCCAGTACTTC. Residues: CASHRGETQYF.

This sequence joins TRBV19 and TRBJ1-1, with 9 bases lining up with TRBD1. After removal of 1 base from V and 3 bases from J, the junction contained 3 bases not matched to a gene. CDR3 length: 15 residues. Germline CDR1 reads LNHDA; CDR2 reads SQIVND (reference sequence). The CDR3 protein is CASSIGGQGDTEAFF. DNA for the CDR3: TGTGCCAGTAGTATAGGGGGACAGGGAGACACTGAAGCTTTCTTT.